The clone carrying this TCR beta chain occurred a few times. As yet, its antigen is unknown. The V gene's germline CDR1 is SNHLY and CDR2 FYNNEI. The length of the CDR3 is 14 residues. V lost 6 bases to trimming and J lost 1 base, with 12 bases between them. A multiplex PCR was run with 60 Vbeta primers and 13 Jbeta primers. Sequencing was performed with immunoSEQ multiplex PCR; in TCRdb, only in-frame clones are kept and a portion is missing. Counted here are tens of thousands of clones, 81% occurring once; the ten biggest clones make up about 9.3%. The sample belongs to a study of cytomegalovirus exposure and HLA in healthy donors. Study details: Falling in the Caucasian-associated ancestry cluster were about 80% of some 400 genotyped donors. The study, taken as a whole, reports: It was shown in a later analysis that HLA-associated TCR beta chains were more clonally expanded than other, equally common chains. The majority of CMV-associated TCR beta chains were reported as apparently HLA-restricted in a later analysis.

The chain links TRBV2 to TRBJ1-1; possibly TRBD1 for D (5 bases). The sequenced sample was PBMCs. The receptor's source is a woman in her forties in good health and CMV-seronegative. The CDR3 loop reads CASRTGGENTEAFF. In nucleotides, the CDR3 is TGTGCCAGCAGGACGGGAGGGGAGAACACTGAAGCTTTCTTT.